A single sample is the source of the 2 T cell receptor beta chains below, sequenced in a study of T cells after posttransplantation cyclophosphamide. Method: immunoSEQ multiplex PCR; TCRdb's copy keeps in-frame clones and lacks some. The data hold about 28,000 clones, with approximately 90% observed a single time. Sequencing used PBMCs. The receptors were gathered from a man in his fifties or sixties.

The chain recombines TRBV27 with TRBJ2-7; 10 nucleotides line up with TRBD1. The CDR3 spans 16 residues. Germline V gives CDR1 MNHEY, CDR2 SMNVEV (reference sequence). Trimming removed 3 bases from V and 2 bases from J; junction bases left unmatched: 7. As DNA, the CDR3 is TGTGCCAGCAGTTTCCCCACTGGACAGGGGGCCTACGAGCAGTACTTC. It specifies CASSFPTGQGAYEQYF.

The sample holds one count of this clone. The chain is built from TRBV2 and TRBJ1-5; D gene unclear. V was trimmed by 2 bases and J by 4 bases, leaving 12 bases between them. The CDR3 sequence is 15 residues long. Germline V gene data show CDR1 as SNHLY and CDR2 as FYNNEI. CDR3 bases: TGTGCCAGCAGTGAACAAGGGCGGGAGAATCAGCCCCAGCATTTT. It is translated as CASSEQGRENQPQHF.